These T cell receptor beta chains were read from a single sample in a study of T cells after yellow fever vaccination. A single record per CDR3 protein comes from TCRdb applying MiXCR to the 5' RACE reads. The profile shows more than 300,000 distinct CDR3 sequences, about 11% of them singletons. The specimen comprised CD4+ T cells sorted from PBMCs, sampled 45 days after the yellow fever booster vaccination. Every receptor here comes from a man aged 18-30 years who received the YFV17D yellow fever vaccine. The CDR3 runs from the conserved cysteine through the conserved F or W. A D gene is named only where the DNA matches it firmly. Not every row has a clone size; where given, it reads once, few, many or a size class.

D gene: .
V gene: TRBV7-2
J gene: TRBJ2-5
clone size: many
CDR3 protein: CASSPNRGYQETQYF
CDR3 DNA: TGTGCCAGCAGCCCGAATCGGGGGTACCAAGAGACCCAGTACTTC

D gene: .
V gene: TRBV5-1
J gene: TRBJ1-3
clone size: .
CDR3 protein: CASSLVPGWGNTIYF
CDR3 DNA: TGCGCCAGCAGCTTGGTTCCCGGGTGGGGAAACACCATATATTTT

D gene: .
V gene: TRBV9
J gene: TRBJ2-2
clone size: few
CDR3 protein: CASSESASGAQGELFF
CDR3 DNA: TGTGCCAGCAGCGAAAGCGCTTCAGGGGCTCAGGGGGAGCTGTTTTTT

D gene: TRBD2
V gene: TRBV7-8
J gene: TRBJ2-5
clone size: .
CDR3 protein: CASLAALYQETQYF
CDR3 DNA: TGTGCCAGCCTAGCGGCCCTGTACCAAGAGACCCAGTACTTC

D gene: .
V gene: TRBV7-6
J gene: TRBJ1-2
clone size: .
CDR3 protein: CASSFGHFYGYTF
CDR3 DNA: TGTGCCAGCAGCTTTGGACACTTCTATGGCTACACCTTC

D gene: TRBD1
V gene: TRBV11-2
J gene: TRBJ2-7
clone size: .
CDR3 protein: CASSRAGTGAYEQYF
CDR3 DNA: TGTGCCAGCAGCCGTGCCGGGACAGGGGCCTACGAGCAGTACTTC

D gene: .
V gene: TRBV20-1
J gene: TRBJ2-7
clone size: .
CDR3 protein: CSARPQGPYEQYF
CDR3 DNA: TGCAGTGCTAGACCCCAGGGACCCTACGAGCAGTACTTC

D gene: TRBD2
V gene: TRBV20-1
J gene: TRBJ2-5
clone size: few
CDR3 protein: CSARGLALQETQYF
CDR3 DNA: TGCAGTGCTAGGGGACTAGCGCTTCAAGAGACCCAGTACTTC

D gene: .
V gene: TRBV6-6
J gene: TRBJ1-5
clone size: few
CDR3 protein: CASSYSSNSNQPQHF
CDR3 DNA: TGTGCCAGCAGTTACTCGTCAAATAGCAATCAGCCCCAGCATTTT

D gene: .
V gene: TRBV3-1
J gene: TRBJ1-6
clone size: few
CDR3 protein: CASSQGDFNSPLHF
CDR3 DNA: TGTGCCAGCAGCCAAGGTGACTTTAATTCACCCCTCCACTTT

D gene: TRBD1
V gene: TRBV7-2
J gene: TRBJ1-5
clone size: many
CDR3 protein: CASSQSGQGDQPQHF
CDR3 DNA: TGTGCCAGCAGCCAATCGGGACAGGGCGATCAGCCCCAGCATTTT

D gene: TRBD1
V gene: TRBV7-2
J gene: TRBJ1-3
clone size: .
CDR3 protein: CASSNRGQGIANTIYF
CDR3 DNA: TGTGCCAGCAGCAACCGCGGACAGGGGATTGCTAACACCATATATTTT

D gene: .
V gene: TRBV7-2
J gene: TRBJ1-4
clone size: few
CDR3 protein: CASSPARTANEKLFF
CDR3 DNA: TGTGCCAGCAGCCCCGCGCGGACAGCTAATGAAAAACTGTTTTTT

D gene: .
V gene: TRBV7-2
J gene: TRBJ1-5
clone size: few
CDR3 protein: CASSLDGAQPQHF
CDR3 DNA: TGTGCCAGCAGCTTAGACGGGGCTCAGCCCCAGCATTTT

D gene: TRBD1
V gene: TRBV19
J gene: TRBJ2-3
clone size: few
CDR3 protein: CASSIRQGQGDTQYF
CDR3 DNA: TGTGCCAGTAGTATCCGACAGGGGCAAGGAGATACGCAGTATTTT

D gene: .
V gene: TRBV20-1
J gene: TRBJ1-1
clone size: few
CDR3 protein: CSARGSRAGTEAFF
CDR3 DNA: TGCAGTGCTAGAGGAAGCAGGGCTGGCACTGAAGCTTTCTTT

D gene: .
V gene: TRBV6-2/TRBV6-3
J gene: TRBJ2-2
clone size: .
CDR3 protein: CASTETNTGELFF
CDR3 DNA: TGTGCCAGCACCGAAACGAACACCGGGGAGCTGTTTTTT

D gene: TRBD1
V gene: TRBV4-1
J gene: TRBJ1-3
clone size: few
CDR3 protein: CASSQDHRGGNTIYF
CDR3 DNA: TGCGCCAGCAGCCAGGACCACAGGGGGGGAAACACCATATATTTT

D gene: .
V gene: TRBV12-3/TRBV12-4
J gene: TRBJ1-3
clone size: .
CDR3 protein: CATSQNSGNTIYF
CDR3 DNA: TGTGCCACCTCTCAGAACTCTGGAAACACCATATATTTT

D gene: .
V gene: TRBV4-3
J gene: TRBJ1-6
clone size: few
CDR3 protein: CASSQEGGDYSPLHF
CDR3 DNA: TGCGCCAGCAGCCAAGAGGGAGGGGACTATTCACCCCTCCACTTT

D gene: TRBD1
V gene: TRBV12-3/TRBV12-4
J gene: TRBJ2-6
clone size: .
CDR3 protein: CASSPRGQGSGANVLTF
CDR3 DNA: TGTGCCAGCAGTCCACGGGGACAGGGATCTGGGGCCAACGTCCTGACTTTC

D gene: .
V gene: TRBV5-1
J gene: TRBJ1-2
clone size: .
CDR3 protein: CASTTRGGYGYTF
CDR3 DNA: TGCGCCAGCACTACCCGGGGCGGCTATGGCTACACCTTC

D gene: .
V gene: TRBV7-2
J gene: TRBJ1-4
clone size: .
CDR3 protein: CASSLVQGYEKLFF
CDR3 DNA: TGTGCCAGCAGCTTAGTACAGGGTTACGAAAAACTGTTTTTT

D gene: .
V gene: TRBV5-6
J gene: TRBJ1-2
clone size: .
CDR3 protein: CASSLVMAAPSGYTF
CDR3 DNA: TGTGCCAGCAGCTTGGTAATGGCTGCCCCCAGCGGCTACACCTTC

D gene: .
V gene: TRBV6-5
J gene: TRBJ2-7
clone size: .
CDR3 protein: CASSLLSGEQYF
CDR3 DNA: TGTGCCAGCAGCTTACTCAGTGGCGAGCAGTACTTC

D gene: .
V gene: TRBV19
J gene: TRBJ2-1
clone size: .
CDR3 protein: CASSIYRGSSYNEQFF
CDR3 DNA: TGTGCCAGTAGTATATATCGGGGGAGCTCCTACAATGAGCAGTTCTTC

D gene: TRBD2
V gene: TRBV4-2
J gene: TRBJ2-5
clone size: few
CDR3 protein: CASSQVGSGGETQYF
CDR3 DNA: TGTGCCAGCAGCCAAGTTGGGTCGGGAGGAGAGACCCAGTACTTC

D gene: .
V gene: TRBV29-1
J gene: TRBJ1-4
clone size: few
CDR3 protein: CSVGRGPNEKLFF
CDR3 DNA: TGCAGCGTTGGTAGGGGTCCTAATGAAAAACTGTTTTTT

D gene: TRBD1
V gene: TRBV11-3
J gene: TRBJ2-1
clone size: few
CDR3 protein: CASSLRDSGNEQFF
CDR3 DNA: TGTGCCAGCAGCCTCCGGGACAGTGGCAATGAGCAGTTCTTC

D gene: .
V gene: TRBV15
J gene: TRBJ2-1
clone size: .
CDR3 protein: CATSRGSAANEQFF
CDR3 DNA: TGTGCCACCAGCAGAGGATCGGCTGCGAATGAGCAGTTCTTC

D gene: .
V gene: TRBV7-2
J gene: TRBJ1-2
clone size: few
CDR3 protein: CASRSARAQEGYGYTF
CDR3 DNA: TGTGCCAGCAGATCGGCTCGGGCCCAGGAGGGCTATGGCTACACCTTC

D gene: .
V gene: TRBV4-1
J gene: TRBJ1-2
clone size: .
CDR3 protein: CASSPHGTGGPNYGYTF
CDR3 DNA: TGCGCCAGCAGCCCCCACGGAACGGGAGGACCTAACTATGGCTACACCTTC

D gene: .
V gene: TRBV7-9
J gene: TRBJ1-2
clone size: few
CDR3 protein: CASSPHGQSYGYTF
CDR3 DNA: TGTGCCAGCAGCCCGCACGGACAGAGCTATGGCTACACCTTC

D gene: .
V gene: TRBV5-1
J gene: TRBJ2-5
clone size: .
CDR3 protein: CASSFPQRTEKETQYF
CDR3 DNA: TGCGCCAGCAGCTTTCCCCAGAGGACGGAGAAAGAGACCCAGTACTTC

D gene: .
V gene: TRBV6-2/TRBV6-3
J gene: TRBJ2-5
clone size: .
CDR3 protein: CASSYAGLETQYF
CDR3 DNA: TGTGCCAGCAGTTATGCGGGGCTCGAGACCCAGTACTTC

D gene: TRBD1
V gene: TRBV11-2
J gene: TRBJ1-6
clone size: few
CDR3 protein: CASSLDTGGNSPLHF
CDR3 DNA: TGTGCCAGCAGCTTAGATACAGGGGGCAATTCACCCCTCCACTTT

D gene: .
V gene: TRBV18
J gene: TRBJ2-1
clone size: few
CDR3 protein: CASSPQVYEQFF
CDR3 DNA: TGTGCCAGCTCACCACAGGTTTATGAGCAGTTCTTC

D gene: .
V gene: TRBV3-1
J gene: TRBJ2-3
clone size: few
CDR3 protein: CASRRPGDTQYF
CDR3 DNA: TGTGCCAGCAGGCGACCGGGGGATACGCAGTATTTT

D gene: .
V gene: TRBV20-1
J gene: TRBJ1-2
clone size: few
CDR3 protein: CSARDQSQEGYTF
CDR3 DNA: TGCAGTGCTAGAGATCAGAGCCAGGAAGGCTACACCTTC

D gene: .
V gene: TRBV5-1
J gene: TRBJ1-2
clone size: .
CDR3 protein: CASSFGAPSYGYTF
CDR3 DNA: TGCGCCAGCAGCTTTGGGGCCCCCTCCTATGGCTACACCTTC

D gene: .
V gene: TRBV5-4
J gene: TRBJ1-1
clone size: few
CDR3 protein: CASSWAGRNTEAFF
CDR3 DNA: TGTGCCAGCAGCTGGGCAGGGCGGAACACTGAAGCTTTCTTT

D gene: TRBD2
V gene: TRBV10-3
J gene: TRBJ2-3
clone size: .
CDR3 protein: CAISGGASGGSTDTQYF
CDR3 DNA: TGTGCCATCAGTGGAGGAGCTAGCGGGGGGAGCACAGATACGCAGTATTTT

D gene: .
V gene: TRBV5-1
J gene: TRBJ2-5
clone size: many
CDR3 protein: CASSSSQQETQYF
CDR3 DNA: TGCGCCAGCAGCTCCAGCCAACAAGAGACCCAGTACTTC

D gene: .
V gene: TRBV18
J gene: TRBJ1-6
clone size: few
CDR3 protein: CASSPSEEGFSPLHF
CDR3 DNA: TGTGCCAGCTCACCATCGGAAGAGGGATTTTCACCCCTCCACTTT

D gene: .
V gene: TRBV7-9
J gene: TRBJ2-2
clone size: few
CDR3 protein: CASSFENTGELFF
CDR3 DNA: TGTGCCAGCAGCTTCGAAAACACCGGGGAGCTGTTTTTT

D gene: .
V gene: TRBV5-1
J gene: TRBJ1-1
clone size: .
CDR3 protein: CASSLAFGALNTEAFF
CDR3 DNA: TGCGCCAGCAGCTTGGCCTTCGGGGCATTGAACACTGAAGCTTTCTTT

D gene: TRBD2
V gene: TRBV6-2/TRBV6-3
J gene: TRBJ2-3
clone size: .
CDR3 protein: CASSRTSGGAMDTQYF
CDR3 DNA: TGTGCCAGCAGCCGTACTAGCGGGGGGGCCATGGATACGCAGTATTTT

D gene: .
V gene: TRBV7-3
J gene: TRBJ2-5
clone size: .
CDR3 protein: CASSLSWVETQYF
CDR3 DNA: TGTGCCAGCAGCTTATCGTGGGTAGAGACCCAGTACTTC

D gene: .
V gene: TRBV20-1
J gene: TRBJ2-6
clone size: few
CDR3 protein: CSAREEGSSGANVLTF
CDR3 DNA: TGCAGTGCTAGAGAGGAGGGTAGCTCTGGGGCCAACGTCCTGACTTTC

D gene: .
V gene: TRBV24-1
J gene: TRBJ2-3
clone size: .
CDR3 protein: CATGDSPPETDTQYF
CDR3 DNA: TGTGCCACCGGAGACTCACCACCCGAAACAGATACGCAGTATTTT

D gene: TRBD2
V gene: TRBV4-2
J gene: TRBJ2-4
clone size: many
CDR3 protein: CASSQSGGQQYF
CDR3 DNA: TGTGCCAGCAGCCAAAGCGGGGGCCAACAGTACTTC

D gene: TRBD1
V gene: TRBV18
J gene: TRBJ2-1
clone size: .
CDR3 protein: CASSLTSPGQGNEQFF
CDR3 DNA: TGTGCCAGCTCGCTAACGTCTCCGGGACAGGGCAATGAGCAGTTCTTC

D gene: TRBD1
V gene: TRBV12-3/TRBV12-4
J gene: TRBJ2-7
clone size: many
CDR3 protein: CASSSPGTGSYEQYF
CDR3 DNA: TGTGCCAGCAGTTCCCCCGGGACAGGGTCTTACGAGCAGTACTTC

D gene: TRBD1
V gene: TRBV9
J gene: TRBJ2-4
clone size: .
CDR3 protein: CASSVGGQANIQYF
CDR3 DNA: TGTGCCAGCAGCGTAGGAGGACAGGCCAACATTCAGTACTTC

D gene: .
V gene: TRBV28
J gene: TRBJ1-2
clone size: .
CDR3 protein: CASSSSGGGYGYTF
CDR3 DNA: TGTGCCAGCAGTTCGTCTGGGGGGGGCTATGGCTACACCTTC

D gene: TRBD2
V gene: TRBV12-3/TRBV12-4
J gene: TRBJ2-1
clone size: .
CDR3 protein: CASRGSGVAYNEQFF
CDR3 DNA: TGTGCCAGCAGGGGTAGCGGGGTAGCCTACAATGAGCAGTTCTTC